Listed below are T cell receptor beta chains from one sample, sequenced in a study of OX40 agonist ivuxolimab in advanced cancers. Sequencing used immunoSEQ multiplex PCR; TCRdb keeps in-frame clones, though not all of them. The sample includes under 70,000 clones, approximately 83% seen only once; the top ten take approximately 11%. Specimen: CD4+ or CD8+ T cells sorted from blood, collected in a trial of the OX40 agonist ivuxolimab. The receptors stem from an adult with an advanced solid tumor such as melanoma, head and neck, liver or kidney cancer. Each CDR3 is given with its conserved first and last residue. The D gene is left open where the match is weak. Rows may omit the clone size; those that give it use once, few, many or a size class.

TGTGCCAGCAGCGGCCGGACAGGGGTGGTAGGGACCCAGTACTTC,CASSGRTGVVGTQYF,-,TRBV13,TRBJ2-5,TRBD1
TGCGCCAGCAGCCCTGGGGGGGGAACTGAAGCTTTCTTT,CASSPGGGTEAFF,-,TRBV4-3,TRBJ1-1,-
TGTGCCAGCACCCTGAATCCCCTCACTGAAGCTTTCTTT,CASTLNPLTEAFF,-,TRBV28,TRBJ1-1,-
TGTGCCAGCAGTGTTAGAGGGAGAGGCGGGGGTGGCTACACCTTC,CASSVRGRGGGGYTF,-,TRBV6-1,TRBJ1-2,-
TGTGCCAGCAGTTTAGGGCAGGGGGCCCCCTCCTTTCACAATGAGCAGTTCTTC,CASSLGQGAPSFHNEQFF,-,TRBV28,TRBJ2-1,TRBD1
TGTGCCAGCAGCTTAGACAGCTTTGGAAACACCATATATTTT,CASSLDSFGNTIYF,-,TRBV13,TRBJ1-3,-
TGCAGCGTTGATCCCGGGGGAAATTGGGATACGCAGTATTTT,CSVDPGGNWDTQYF,once,TRBV29-1,TRBJ2-3,-
TGTGCCAGCAGCCTCACGACACAACCTTACAATGAGCAGTTCTTC,CASSLTTQPYNEQFF,-,TRBV7-6,TRBJ2-1,-
TGTGCCAGCAGCTTGGCGGGAGGTACCTGGGGGAGCGAGCAGTACTTC,CASSLAGGTWGSEQYF,medium-sized,TRBV7-2,TRBJ2-7,TRBD2
TGTGCCAGCAGCGTAGATCCGGGGCACCAAGAGACCCAGTACTTC,CASSVDPGHQETQYF,-,TRBV9,TRBJ2-5,-
TGCGCCAGCAGCCAAGTGTTAGCCATGGGGACCCAGTACTTC,CASSQVLAMGTQYF,few,TRBV4-1,TRBJ2-5,-
TGTGCCAGCAGTTTAGACAGCTACGAGCAGTACTTC,CASSLDSYEQYF,-,TRBV6-6,TRBJ2-7,-
TGTGCCAGCAGCGTGGGCTGGGGGGGAAGCAATCAGCCCCAGCATTTT,CASSVGWGGSNQPQHF,-,TRBV9,TRBJ1-5,-
TGTGCCAGCAGCAAGACCCCGGGACAGGGTCGAGCTAATGAAAAACTGTTTTTT,CASSKTPGQGRANEKLFF,-,TRBV7-2,TRBJ1-4,TRBD1
TGTGCTAGTCAGGAGGGGACAGGGCGACGCGAGCAGTACTTC,CASQEGTGRREQYF,-,TRBV7-9,TRBJ2-7,TRBD1
TGTGCCAGCAGCCACGGGCAAAGTCCTGAGGAGCAGTACTTC,CASSHGQSPEEQYF,once,TRBV6-5,TRBJ2-7,-
TGCAGCGTTGGACAGGGCACAGATACGCAGTATTTT,CSVGQGTDTQYF,once,TRBV29-1,TRBJ2-3,-
TGTGCCAGCAGGTTAGAGTGGAATAGCAATCAGCCCCAGCATTTT,CASRLEWNSNQPQHF,-,TRBV6-1,TRBJ1-5,-
TGTGCCAGCAAGGGGCCCGGAGCTAATGAAAAACTGTTTTTT,CASKGPGANEKLFF,-,TRBV6-5,TRBJ1-4,-
TGTGCCAGCAGAGACACGGGACAGACCTACGAGCAGTACTTC,CASRDTGQTYEQYF,-,TRBV6-1,TRBJ2-7,TRBD1
TGTGCCAGCAGCTTAATTAGCGGGGTCAATCAGCCCCAGCATTTT,CASSLISGVNQPQHF,many,TRBV5-6,TRBJ1-5,-
TGTGCCAGCAGTTACGAAACGCCAGAAGCTTTCTTT,CASSYETPEAFF,-,TRBV6-6,TRBJ1-1,-
TGTGCCAGCAGCTCAAACCGAGGTCTAGGCGGCTACGAGCAGTACTTC,CASSSNRGLGGYEQYF,-,TRBV11-3,TRBJ2-7,-
TGTGCCAGCAGCTTTGGGCAGGGGAACGAGCAGTACTTC,CASSFGQGNEQYF,-,TRBV11-2,TRBJ2-7,-
TGTGCCAGCAGCTTAGCGGGGGTGGGCACTGAAGCTTTCTTT,CASSLAGVGTEAFF,-,TRBV7-6,TRBJ1-1,-
TGTGCCAGTAGAAGGGGGCTGGGGACTGAAGCTTTCTTT,CASRRGLGTEAFF,-,TRBV19,TRBJ1-1,TRBD1
TGTGCCAGCAGCTTCAAGACAGGGGGCCAAGGAAACACCATATATTTT,CASSFKTGGQGNTIYF,few,TRBV7-9,TRBJ1-3,TRBD1
TGTGCCAGCAGCTCTCCTAGCTACGAGCAGTACTTC,CASSSPSYEQYF,-,TRBV11-2,TRBJ2-7,-
TGCGCCAGCAGCCAAGATTTAGGGGGGCTTGGGCAGCCCCAGCATTTT,CASSQDLGGLGQPQHF,-,TRBV4-3,TRBJ1-5,-
TGCGCCAGCAGCCAAGAGTACACGGGTCTCCTGACCTACGAGCAGTACTTC,CASSQEYTGLLTYEQYF,-,TRBV4-3,TRBJ2-7,-
TGTGCCAGCAGTGCTTGGGACAGCAGCACAGATACGCAGTATTTT,CASSAWDSSTDTQYF,-,TRBV27,TRBJ2-3,TRBD1
TGCGCCAGCAGCCAAGATAGGCTGAACACTGAAGCTTTCTTT,CASSQDRLNTEAFF,-,TRBV4-1,TRBJ1-1,-
TGTGCCAGCGCCATAGGTAGTCGGGGGCTTGACGAGCAGTTCTTC,CASAIGSRGLDEQFF,-,TRBV11-3,TRBJ2-1,-
TGTGCCAGCAGTTTATCCCCCAGATCTCGGGCCGGGGAGCTGTTTTTT,CASSLSPRSRAGELFF,-,TRBV27,TRBJ2-2,-
TGTGCCAGCAGCCCCCCGGTGGGGGGTTACAATGAGCAGTTCTTC,CASSPPVGGYNEQFF,-,TRBV5-5,TRBJ2-1,-
TGTGCCAGCAGCTTGGTGGCAGGGCCATACGAGCAGTACTTC,CASSLVAGPYEQYF,few,TRBV5-4,TRBJ2-7,-
TGTGCCAGCAGTGATCTTTTAGGGGCCAACGTCCTGACTTTC,CASSDLLGANVLTF,-,TRBV2,TRBJ2-6,-
TGCGCCAGCAGCCCCCATTGGGGAGGGAGCAATCAGCCCCAGCATTTT,CASSPHWGGSNQPQHF,once,TRBV4-3,TRBJ1-5,-
TGTGCCAGCACCTTCCTAGGTCCCACCGGGGAGCTGTTTTTT,CASTFLGPTGELFF,-,TRBV6-5,TRBJ2-2,-
TGCGCCAGCAGCCAAGATGGGAACCGCTACAATGAGCAGTTCTTC,CASSQDGNRYNEQFF,many,TRBV4-3,TRBJ2-1,-
TGTGCCATCAGTGAGTCGAAGGGAGGGGATGCGCCAGAGACCCAGTACTTC,CAISESKGGDAPETQYF,-,TRBV10-3,TRBJ2-5,TRBD2
TGTGCCAGCAGCCTCGGGACAGGGGAAGACATCCATGGCTACACCTTC,CASSLGTGEDIHGYTF,-,TRBV5-4,TRBJ1-2,TRBD1
TGTGCCAGCCGGGAGGGGGTGAACACCGGGGAGCTGTTTTTT,CASREGVNTGELFF,-,TRBV6-5,TRBJ2-2,TRBD2
TGTGCCAGCAGCCCTCTTACGGGGGCCCACTACGAGCAGTACTTC,CASSPLTGAHYEQYF,once,TRBV7-3,TRBJ2-7,-
TGTGCCAGCAGCCTTCTGGTGGACGAGCAGTACTTC,CASSLLVDEQYF,-,TRBV7-8,TRBJ2-7,-
TGTGCCAGCAGCCCTCGGACTAGTCGAGATACGCAGTATTTT,CASSPRTSRDTQYF,-,TRBV13,TRBJ2-3,TRBD2